A selection of T cell receptor beta chains follows, all from one sample in a study of technical replicates of blood from a few donors. Profiling relied on immunoSEQ multiplex PCR, and the TCRdb table lists in-frame clones only, not all of them. The sample has more than 65,000 clones, roughly 94% seen once. Sample: T cells isolated from PBMCs. The source of these receptors is a human donor in good health. Both conserved end residues are part of each CDR3. A D gene is named only where the DNA matches it firmly. Size is stated for part of the rows, as once, few or many counts, or as a class when the clone is expanded.

V	D	size	length	J	DNA	CDR3
TRBV10-3	.	.	13	TRBJ1-4	TGTGCCATCAGTGAGCCCGGGAGTGAAAAACTGTTTTTT	CAISEPGSEKLFF
TRBV14	.	.	15	TRBJ2-6	TGTGCCAGCAGCCAGCCGAGCTCTGGGGCCAACGTCCTGACTTTC	CASSQPSSGANVLTF
TRBV28	.	.	16	TRBJ2-5	TGTGCCAGCAGTTTAGGCCCCCGGGAATCGGAGGAGACCCAGTACTTC	CASSLGPRESEETQYF
TRBV2	.	.	15	TRBJ2-3	TGTGCCAGCAGGAAGGAGTACACTGGCACAGATACGCAGTATTTT	CASRKEYTGTDTQYF
TRBV14	.	.	17	TRBJ1-3	TGTGCCAGCAGCCAGGCCCGGACGGGACACTCTGGAAACACCATATATTTT	CASSQARTGHSGNTIYF
TRBV5-1	.	once	13	TRBJ2-5	TGCGCCAGCAGTTCGCGACATGGGGAGACCCAGTACTTC	CASSSRHGETQYF
TRBV4-1	.	.	18	TRBJ2-5	TGCGCCAGCAGCCAGTGGGCGGGACCGGTTACGCTCCAAGAGACCCAGTACTTC	CASSQWAGPVTLQETQYF
TRBV19	TRBD2	.	15	TRBJ2-2	TGTGCCAGCTCTGGACTAGCGGGGTTGGTCGGGGAGCTGTTTTTT	CASSGLAGLVGELFF
TRBV13	TRBD2	.	15	TRBJ2-5	TGTGCCAGCAGCTTAGCAACGGGGGGACAAGAGACCCAGTACTTC	CASSLATGGQETQYF
TRBV18	.	.	14	TRBJ2-1	TGTGCCAGCTTATCCGGTTCCACCTACAATGAGCAGTTCTTC	CASLSGSTYNEQFF
TRBV6-5	TRBD2	.	13	TRBJ2-7	TGTGCCAGCATCGGGGGGAACTCCTACGAGCAGTACTTC	CASIGGNSYEQYF
TRBV28	.	.	14	TRBJ1-5	TGTGCCAGCAGTTTTAAACAGAGCAATCAGCCCCAGCATTTT	CASSFKQSNQPQHF
TRBV4-1	.	.	14	TRBJ2-3	TGCGCCAGCAGCCAAGATTCAGGGAAAGATACGCAGTATTTT	CASSQDSGKDTQYF
TRBV6-5	.	.	15	TRBJ1-1	TGTGCCAGCAGGGCAGGGTTGGATTCAGTCCGAGAAGCTTTCTTT	CASRAGLDSVREAFF
TRBV7-8	.	.	17	TRBJ2-1	TGTGCCAGCAGCGCCCGAGCGACAGGAGCCTCCTACAATGAGCAGTTCTTC	CASSARATGASYNEQFF
TRBV15	.	.	16	TRBJ2-1	TGTGCCACCAGCAGAGGTCCGGTAGCTACTTACAATGAGCAGTTCTTC	CATSRGPVATYNEQFF
TRBV6-5	TRBD1	once	14	TRBJ1-2	TGTGCCAGCAGCCCCGGGACAGGGAGCTATGGCTACACCTTC	CASSPGTGSYGYTF
TRBV10-3	TRBD1	.	14	TRBJ1-1	TGTGCCATCAGTGCGGGACAGGTGAACACTGAAGCTTTCTTT	CAISAGQVNTEAFF
TRBV29-1	.	.	16	TRBJ2-1	TGCAGCGTTTATGACTCGACAGAAATCTTAAACAATGAGCAGTTCTTC	CSVYDSTEILNNEQFF
TRBV19	.	.	16	TRBJ2-4	TGTGCCAGTACCTATCGGTGGGGGCAATCCAAAAACATTCAGTACTTC	CASTYRWGQSKNIQYF
TRBV19	.	.	14	TRBJ2-1	TGTGCCAGTAGTAAGACACGATCGAACAATGAGCAGTTCTTC	CASSKTRSNNEQFF
TRBV12-5	TRBD1	.	15	TRBJ1-5	TGTGCTAGTGGTTTGGGACAGGGGGCTGGTCAGCCCCAGCATTTT	CASGLGQGAGQPQHF
TRBV30	TRBD1	.	15	TRBJ2-7	TGTGCCTGGAGGGGAGACAGGGGGGGCTCCTACGAGCAGTACTTC	CAWRGDRGGSYEQYF
TRBV2	.	.	14	TRBJ2-2	TGTGCCAGCAGTGAGACCAGGGCCACCGGGGAGCTGTTTTTT	CASSETRATGELFF
TRBV6-5	TRBD2	.	15	TRBJ2-7	TGTGCCAGCAGTTACTCAACTAGCGTTCTCTACGAGCAGTACTTC	CASSYSTSVLYEQYF
TRBV5-1	TRBD1	.	14	TRBJ1-4	TGCGCCAGCAGCTTGCGCGGACAGGGTGAAAAACTGTTTTTT	CASSLRGQGEKLFF
TRBV14	.	once	18	TRBJ2-5	TGTGCCAGCAGCCAAGACCGGGTTCCGAGCGGAGGGGTCAAGACCCAGTACTTC	CASSQDRVPSGGVKTQYF
TRBV5-6	TRBD2	.	14	TRBJ2-5	TGTGCCAGCAGCGCCGGGACTAGCGGAGAGACCCAGTACTTC	CASSAGTSGETQYF
TRBV28	TRBD2	.	16	TRBJ2-7	TGTGCCAGCAGTTTAGGCGCCCTAGCGGGAGAATACGAGCAGTACTTC	CASSLGALAGEYEQYF
TRBV19	TRBD1	.	13	TRBJ2-7	TGTGCCAGTGCCGCAGGGGGTTCCTACGAGCAGTACTTC	CASAAGGSYEQYF
TRBV29-1	.	.	13	TRBJ2-7	TGCAGCGTTGTGCGTCAGGGTGGCTACGAGCAGTACTTC	CSVVRQGGYEQYF
TRBV19	.	.	12	TRBJ1-2	TGTGCCAGTAGTAACAGGGACTATGGCTACACCTTC	CASSNRDYGYTF
TRBV9	.	.	15	TRBJ2-2	TGTGCCAGCAGCGTAACAGGGACGGGGACCGGGGAGCTGTTTTTT	CASSVTGTGTGELFF
TRBV5-1	TRBD1	.	14	TRBJ1-1	TGCGCCAGCAGACTGACAGGGACCAACACTGAAGCTTTCTTT	CASRLTGTNTEAFF
TRBV2	TRBD2	.	12	TRBJ2-5	TGTGCCAGCAGGTCGGGGGGGGAGACCCAGTACTTC	CASRSGGETQYF
TRBV6-4	TRBD1	.	15	TRBJ2-3	TGTGCCAGCAGTGACCGGACAGGGAACACAGATACGCAGTATTTT	CASSDRTGNTDTQYF
TRBV7-3	.	once	13	TRBJ2-5	TGTGCCAGCAGTCAGTCGGGAAAAGAGACCCAGTACTTC	CASSQSGKETQYF
TRBV4-1	TRBD1	.	16	TRBJ1-1	TGCGCCAGCAGCCAGGATCTTGACAGGGGAGGAGAGGAAGCTTTCTTT	CASSQDLDRGGEEAFF
TRBV6-5	TRBD2	.	15	TRBJ2-3	TGTGCCAGCAGTTACTCGACACTAGCGTCAGATACGCAGTATTTT	CASSYSTLASDTQYF
TRBV5-4	.	.	15	TRBJ2-7	TGTGCCAGCAGCTTCCGGGACACTCCTTGGGACGAGCAGTACTTC	CASSFRDTPWDEQYF
TRBV30	TRBD1	.	16	TRBJ2-7	TGTGCCTGGAGTGCCGACTTGGGACAGGGCTCCTACGAGCAGTACTTC	CAWSADLGQGSYEQYF
TRBV30	TRBD2	.	18	TRBJ2-3	TGTGCCTGGAGCGATACTAGCGGAGCAAAATTTGGGATGGATACGCAGTATTTT	CAWSDTSGAKFGMDTQYF
TRBV5-8	.	.	14	TRBJ2-3	TGTGCCAGCAGCTTGCGGGCAGCTCAGGGTACGCAGTATTTT	CASSLRAAQGTQYF
TRBV18	.	.	17	TRBJ2-2	TGTGCCAGCTCACCGCAGTTCGTTATTGGGAGCACCGGGGAGCTGTTTTTT	CASSPQFVIGSTGELFF